This is a list of T cell receptor beta chains from one sample in a study of T cells in Graves' hyperthyroidism and ophthalmopathy. TCRdb called the multiplex PCR reads again in MiXCR, with one record for every CDR3 protein. The sample shows under 350,000 distinct CDR3 sequences, over 15% of them seen only once. The sequenced sample was blood. The source of these receptors is a woman aged 45-65 years with Graves' hyperthyroidism. CDR3s include the opening cysteine and the closing phenylalanine or tryptophan. A D gene is named only where the DNA matches it firmly. Only part of the rows carry a size: once, few, many, or a class if the clone is expanded.

CDR3: CASSQDTSGQYNEQFF; DNA: TGTGCCAGCAGCCAAGATACGAGCGGGCAATACAATGAGCAGTTCTTC; size: many; J: TRBJ2-1; D: .; V: TRBV3-1
CDR3: CASSSPPVNGELFF; DNA: TGTGCCAGCAGCTCCCCCCCAGTGAACGGGGAGCTGTTTTTT; size: .; J: TRBJ2-2; D: .; V: TRBV7-6
CDR3: CSASSDALDTQYF; DNA: TGCAGTGCCTCGTCGGACGCCCTAGATACGCAGTATTTT; size: few; J: TRBJ2-3; D: .; V: TRBV20-1
CDR3: CASSPTGADQQFF; DNA: TGCGCCAGCAGCCCGACCGGGGCTGATCAGCAGTTCTTC; size: .; J: TRBJ2-1; D: .; V: TRBV4-1
CDR3: CASSLGLRNSPLHF; DNA: TGTGCCAGCAGTTTAGGACTTCGTAATTCACCCCTCCACTTT; size: many; J: TRBJ1-6; D: .; V: TRBV12-3/TRBV12-4
CDR3: CASSLRGTEANYGYTF; DNA: TGTGCCAGCAGCTTAAGGGGGACAGAAGCTAACTATGGCTACACCTTC; size: many; J: TRBJ1-2; D: TRBD1; V: TRBV7-9
CDR3: CASSPGTQNYGYTF; DNA: TGCGCCAGCAGCCCTGGGACGCAGAACTATGGCTACACCTTC; size: .; J: TRBJ1-2; D: .; V: TRBV4-3
CDR3: CASSPPVQGFTDTQYF; DNA: TGTGCCAGCAGTCCCCCGGTACAGGGTTTCACAGATACGCAGTATTTT; size: many; J: TRBJ2-3; D: .; V: TRBV12-3/TRBV12-4
CDR3: CASSQEFAGGLSRQETQYF; DNA: TGCGCCAGCAGCCAAGAATTCGCGGGAGGGCTGTCCCGACAAGAGACCCAGTACTTC; size: .; J: TRBJ2-5; D: TRBD2; V: TRBV4-1
CDR3: CASGLEGWVTQYF; DNA: TGTGCTAGTGGTTTGGAGGGGTGGGTGACCCAGTACTTC; size: .; J: TRBJ2-5; D: .; V: TRBV12-5
CDR3: CASSNEKLFF; DNA: TGTGCCAGCAGCAATGAAAAACTGTTTTTT; size: many; J: TRBJ1-4; D: .; V: TRBV2
CDR3: CSARDSGQGVYEAFF; DNA: TGCAGTGCTAGAGATTCAGGACAGGGGGTTTACGAAGCTTTCTTT; size: .; J: TRBJ1-1; D: TRBD1; V: TRBV20-1
CDR3: CASSSKGQGAKPQHF; DNA: TGTGCCAGCTCCTCTAAAGGGCAGGGAGCCAAGCCCCAGCATTTT; size: few; J: TRBJ1-5; D: .; V: TRBV12-3/TRBV12-4
CDR3: CASSLSGDYTF; DNA: TGTGCCAGCAGTTTATCCGGGGACTACACCTTC; size: many; J: TRBJ1-2; D: .; V: TRBV12-3/TRBV12-4